This entry concerns a single T cell receptor beta chain. No antigen is known for it. The sample belongs to a study of cytomegalovirus exposure and HLA in healthy donors. Regarding the study as a whole: Both high specificity and high sensitivity reportedly marked the classifier's diagnosis of cytomegalovirus status. Only CMV serostatus was available as immune exposure information.

Germline values: CDR1 SEHNR, CDR2 FQNEAQ (reference sequence). The CDR3 contains 14 residues. V lost 10 bases, J lost 16 bases, and 13 bases stayed unmatched. PCR amplification relied on 60 Vbeta primers (plus 13 Jbeta primers). Produced via immunoSEQ multiplex PCR; TCRdb's table is partial and in-frame only. This table holds some 200,000 clones, about four fifths found once. The sequenced sample consisted of PBMCs. This TCR came from a woman aged 45-65 years in good health and CMV-seropositive. The gene calls are TRBV7-9 and TRBJ2-1, with TRBD2 matching over 16 bases. This CDR3 is CATPGTSGGAIAFF. The CDR3 DNA reads TGTGCCACCCCAGGGACTAGCGGGGGGGCAATTGCCTTCTTC.